A selection of T cell receptor beta chains follows, all from one sample in a study of blood T cell repertoires in COVID-19. Produced via immunoSEQ multiplex PCR; TCRdb's table is partial and in-frame only. The data contain 200,000 to 250,000 clones, approximately 84% of them seen just once; the ten biggest clones take up roughly 2.3%. The specimen was peripheral blood. These receptors originate from an older woman with acute or convalescent COVID-19. The CDR3 runs from the conserved cysteine through the conserved F or W. D genes are given only for firm matches. Clone size appears in some rows only: once, few, many, or a class for an expanded clone.

TRBV3-1/TRBV3-2	.	.	TRBJ1-1	CASSHPQGKGAEAFF	TGTGCCAGCAGCCACCCCCAGGGGAAAGGCGCTGAAGCTTTCTTT
TRBV24-1	.	.	TRBJ1-3	CATISAGGGNTIYF	TGTGCCACCATATCTGCGGGGGGGGGAAACACCATATATTTT
TRBV5-1	.	TRBD2	TRBJ2-5	CASSAGRGGETQYF	TGCGCCAGCAGCGCCGGACGGGGGGGAGAGACCCAGTACTTC
TRBV10-3	once	.	TRBJ1-1	CATSFVAGHEAFF	TGTGCCACCTCCTTTGTCGCGGGGCATGAAGCTTTCTTT
TRBV11-2	few	.	TRBJ2-7	CASSQAYEQYF	TGTGCCAGCAGCCAGGCGTACGAGCAGTACTTC
TRBV5-1	.	TRBD1	TRBJ1-1	CASSLTGGHTEAFF	TGCGCCAGCAGCCTGACAGGGGGCCACACTGAAGCTTTCTTT
TRBV5-1	.	.	TRBJ2-5	CASSLEASSETQYF	TGCGCCAGCAGCTTGGAGGCTAGCTCAGAGACCCAGTACTTC
TRBV14	.	.	TRBJ1-1	CASNLKAGSTNTEAFF	TGTGCCAGCAACCTAAAGGCAGGGTCGACGAACACTGAAGCTTTCTTT
TRBV11-1	.	TRBD2	TRBJ2-7	CASSLSGGDYEQYF	TGTGCCAGCAGCTTATCCGGGGGGGATTACGAGCAGTACTTC
TRBV30	once	.	TRBJ1-2	CAWSAIGGSLHFNYGYTF	TGTGCCTGGAGTGCGATCGGGGGGTCCCTCCACTTTAACTATGGCTACACCTTC
TRBV27	.	.	TRBJ2-7	CASSPGTLTSAEQYF	TGTGCCAGCAGTCCAGGGACTCTTACCTCGGCCGAGCAGTACTTC
TRBV12-5	few	TRBD1	TRBJ1-1	CASGLVLGTGNTEAFF	TGTGCTAGTGGTTTGGTACTTGGGACAGGGAACACTGAAGCTTTCTTT
TRBV5-4	.	TRBD1	TRBJ2-7	CASSFDRGRPEQYF	TGTGCCAGCAGCTTTGACAGGGGGCGTCCCGAGCAGTACTTC
TRBV12-3/TRBV12-4	.	.	TRBJ2-7	CASRQQGRNEQYF	TGTGCCAGCAGACAGCAGGGTCGTAACGAGCAGTACTTC
TRBV5-6	few	.	TRBJ1-2	CASSSPRDSGTFYGYTF	TGTGCCAGCAGCTCGCCCCGGGACTCCGGGACCTTCTATGGCTACACCTTC
TRBV6-5	.	.	TRBJ1-1	CASSLWGRDTEAFF	TGTGCCAGCAGTTTGTGGGGGCGAGACACTGAAGCTTTCTTT
TRBV9	.	TRBD1	TRBJ1-2	CASSGTGFNYGYTF	TGTGCCAGCAGCGGGACAGGCTTTAACTATGGCTACACCTTC
TRBV24-1	few	.	TRBJ2-3	CATSDPRGDTQYF	TGTGCCACCAGTGACCCCCGGGGAGATACGCAGTATTTT
TRBV30	few	.	TRBJ1-2	CAWSGGALNRTSLYGYTF	TGTGCCTGGAGTGGCGGCGCACTTAACAGGACCTCCCTCTATGGCTACACCTTC
TRBV28	.	TRBD1	TRBJ2-7	CASSLPKGQFRNRNF	TGTGCCAGCAGTCTCCCCAAGGGACAGTTTCGAAATCGGAACTTC